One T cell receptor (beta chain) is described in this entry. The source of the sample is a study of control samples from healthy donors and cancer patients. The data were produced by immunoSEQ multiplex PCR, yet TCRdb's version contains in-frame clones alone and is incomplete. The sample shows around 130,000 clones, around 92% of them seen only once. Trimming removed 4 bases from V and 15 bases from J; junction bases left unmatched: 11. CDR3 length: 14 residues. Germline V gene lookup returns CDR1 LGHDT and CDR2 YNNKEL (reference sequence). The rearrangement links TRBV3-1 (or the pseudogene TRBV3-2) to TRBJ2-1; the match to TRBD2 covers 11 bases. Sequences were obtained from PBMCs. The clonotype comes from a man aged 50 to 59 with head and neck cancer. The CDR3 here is CASSLGTSGHVGFF. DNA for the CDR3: TGTGCCAGCAGCCTCGGGACTAGCGGCCACGTGGGGTTCTTC.